This T cell receptor (beta chain) was obtained from a study of blood T cell repertoires in COVID-19. Whole-study context: Acute and convalescent COVID-19 samples came from the United States, Italy and Spain. T cells, B-cell-depleted T cells, or PBMCs supplied cDNA or gDNA.

Original data processing: Reference gene primer amplification yielded estimated nucleated cell counts. Only in-frame clones appear in the TCRdb table, and some are missing; sequencing was by immunoSEQ multiplex PCR. V and J calls and clone size are as listed in that table; D and trimming were resolved from the DNA. The sample includes 250,000 or so clones, approximately 85% of them seen just once. In the case of this clone: Additional DNA sequences in this sample encode the identical CDR3.

There are 14 residues in the CDR3. Germline V lookup: CDR1 SGHTA, CDR2 FQGNSA. V was shortened by 5 bases and J by 0 bases, with 10 bases between the two germline ends. The source is an elderly man with acute or convalescent COVID-19. The sample comprised peripheral blood. This rearrangement joins TRBV7-2 to TRBJ1-1, with unresolved D. CDR3 in DNA: TGTGCCAGCAGCCTCGGAGCAATGAACACTGAAGCTTTCTTT. This gives the protein CASSLGAMNTEAFF.